These T cell receptor beta chains were read from a single sample in a study of glioma-infiltrating T cells after dendritic cell vaccination. Sequencing used immunoSEQ multiplex PCR; TCRdb keeps in-frame clones, though not all of them. This table has about 82,000 clones, about 87% appearing once. The sample in question was blood, obtained before dendritic cell vaccination. The receptors derive from a human donor with glioblastoma. Each CDR3 is given without its conserved first and last residue.

v_call: TRBV18; j_call: TRBJ1-1; cdr3_aa: ASSPPRSPNTEAF
v_call: TRBV27; j_call: TRBJ2-7; cdr3_aa: ASSLSWDRGLGEQY
v_call: TRBV6-1; j_call: TRBJ1-2; cdr3_aa: ASSEGTYGYT
v_call: TRBV5-1; j_call: TRBJ2-3; cdr3_aa: ASSLGTDSSTDTQY
v_call: TRBV5-1; j_call: TRBJ2-3; cdr3_aa: ASSWGTSGRAPRDTQY
v_call: TRBV4-1; j_call: TRBJ2-7; cdr3_aa: ASSQTATLSYEQY
v_call: TRBV12-5; j_call: TRBJ1-1; cdr3_aa: ASGLVPQVTEAF
v_call: TRBV7-9; j_call: TRBJ2-5; cdr3_aa: ASSLGAQETQY
v_call: TRBV2; j_call: TRBJ2-7; cdr3_aa: ASSVSSGTYEQY
v_call: TRBV4-2; j_call: TRBJ2-2; cdr3_aa: ASRGTSGDTGELF
v_call: TRBV19; j_call: TRBJ2-1; cdr3_aa: ASSNAGNEQF
v_call: TRBV19; j_call: TRBJ1-1; cdr3_aa: ASSAGAQGGNTEAF
v_call: TRBV15; j_call: TRBJ2-7; cdr3_aa: ATSRVSGSPYEQY
v_call: TRBV5-6; j_call: TRBJ1-2; cdr3_aa: ASSLNQDYIRGMNGYT
v_call: TRBV2; j_call: TRBJ1-2; cdr3_aa: ASSGDRNLYGYT
v_call: TRBV6-1; j_call: TRBJ2-4; cdr3_aa: ASSPPGGAKNIQY
v_call: TRBV5-4; j_call: TRBJ2-3; cdr3_aa: ASSLGQGVFTDTQY
v_call: TRBV6-5; j_call: TRBJ1-2; cdr3_aa: ASRGRDRGSYGYT
v_call: TRBV19; j_call: TRBJ1-1; cdr3_aa: ASSGDRVKGNTEAF
v_call: TRBV4-2; j_call: TRBJ1-6; cdr3_aa: ASSQEGTGWNSPLH
v_call: TRBV5-1; j_call: TRBJ1-5; cdr3_aa: ASSLGPEQPQH
v_call: TRBV6-6; j_call: TRBJ2-1; cdr3_aa: ASRSGTGGNEQF
v_call: TRBV7-3; j_call: TRBJ1-1; cdr3_aa: ASGTQRDTEAF
v_call: TRBV7-9; j_call: TRBJ1-1; cdr3_aa: ASSSWTGNTEAF
v_call: TRBV7-2; j_call: TRBJ2-2; cdr3_aa: ASTRGLASGGELF
v_call: TRBV5-1; j_call: TRBJ2-1; cdr3_aa: ASSLDPSSSYNEQF
v_call: TRBV7-3; j_call: TRBJ2-1; cdr3_aa: ASSLSLNNEQF
v_call: TRBV7-6; j_call: TRBJ1-1; cdr3_aa: ASSAGVKTEAF
v_call: TRBV6-5; j_call: TRBJ1-2; cdr3_aa: ASNNQGALYGYT
v_call: TRBV7-2; j_call: TRBJ2-7; cdr3_aa: ASSLTRQGAYEQY
v_call: TRBV27; j_call: TRBJ1-2; cdr3_aa: ASSLSTSGGYT